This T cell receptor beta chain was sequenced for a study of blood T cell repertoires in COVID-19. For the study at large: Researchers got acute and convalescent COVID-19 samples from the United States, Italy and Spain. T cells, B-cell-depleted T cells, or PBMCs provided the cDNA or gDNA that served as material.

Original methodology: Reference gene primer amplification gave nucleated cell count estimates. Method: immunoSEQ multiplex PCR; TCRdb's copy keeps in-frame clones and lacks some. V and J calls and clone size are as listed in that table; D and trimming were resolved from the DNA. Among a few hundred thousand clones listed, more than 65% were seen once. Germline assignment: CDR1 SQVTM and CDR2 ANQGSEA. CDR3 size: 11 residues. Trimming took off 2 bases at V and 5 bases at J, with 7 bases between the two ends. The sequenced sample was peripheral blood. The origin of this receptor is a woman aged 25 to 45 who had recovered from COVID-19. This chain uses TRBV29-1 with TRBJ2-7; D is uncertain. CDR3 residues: CSVESSDEQYF. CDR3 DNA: TGCAGCGTTGAATCGTCCGACGAGCAGTACTTC.